The 17 T cell receptor beta chains reported below all come from one sample, sequenced in a study of cytomegalovirus exposure and HLA in healthy donors. The PCR contained 60 Vbeta and 13 Jbeta primers. Sequencing was performed with immunoSEQ multiplex PCR; in TCRdb, only in-frame clones are kept and a portion is missing. This sample has some 160,000 clones, with approximately 80% found just once. Sequenced material: PBMCs. Receptors originate from a man between 60 and 75 years old in good health and CMV-seronegative.

The V and J genes are TRBV6-4 and TRBJ2-6; D perhaps matches TRBD2 (6 bases). CDR3 length equals 18 residues. The V gene's germline CDR1 is MRHNA and CDR2 SNTAGT. The V end lost 3 bases, the J end lost 0 bases, and 15 bases lay between the germline ends. The CDR3 DNA sequence: TGTGCCAGCAGTGAGTGGGGGGTTCCGAGCTCTGGGGCCAACGTCCTGACTTTC. Translating it yields CASSEWGVPSSGANVLTF.

This chain uses TRBV7-7 with TRBJ2-5; perhaps TRBD2 as D (7 bases). CDR3 size: 15 residues. V lost 5 bases, J lost 4 bases, and 17 bases lay in between. Germline V gives CDR1 SSHAT, CDR2 FNYEAQ (reference sequence). The CDR3 bases are TGTGCCAGCAGCCCGGTGGGAGGGGGGGGAGAGACCCAGTACTTC. This sequence encodes CASSPVGGGGETQYF.

The chain is built from TRBV9 and TRBJ2-7; 11 positions agree with TRBD2. The J segment lost 7 bases and the V segment lost 4 bases, leaving 7 bases of the junction unmatched. In germline, CDR1 is SGDLS, CDR2 YYNGEE. The CDR3 has 14 amino acids. In DNA, the CDR3 is TGTGCCAGCAGCCCCCTAGCGGGAGGTAGTGAGCAGTACTTC. The encoded protein is CASSPLAGGSEQYF.

This chain joins TRBV5-1 and TRBJ1-1, with TRBD1 matching over 8 bases. The CDR3 is 13 amino acids. CDR1 is SGHRS and CDR2 is YFSETQ in the germline V gene. V shed 4 bases, J shed 10 bases, and the junction held 9 bases outside the gene matches. CDR3 in DNA: TGCGCCAGCAGCATAGGGACAGGATGGGGAGCTTTCTTT. Its protein product is CASSIGTGWGAFF.

Only a few counts were recorded for this clone. The genes are TRBV2 and TRBJ1-4; D might be TRBD1 (5 bases). This CDR3 is built from 13 residues. V was cut by 8 bases and J by 10 bases, with 17 bases left in between. From germline, CDR1 is SNHLY and CDR2 FYNNEI. CDR3 amino acids: CASSGLLGGKLFF. DNA for the CDR3: TGTGCCAGCTCGGGCCTCCTCGGGGGAAAACTGTTTTTT.

The J gene is TRBJ1-2, the V gene TRBV2; 7 bases map to TRBD1. This CDR3 has 14 residues. After removal of 7 bases from V and 5 bases from J, the junction contained 10 bases not matched to a gene. Germline loops: CDR1 SNHLY, CDR2 FYNNEI. The CDR3 DNA follows: TGTGCCAGCACCTTAGACAGGGAAGTTTATGGCTACACCTTC. It is translated as CASTLDREVYGYTF.

The chain employs TRBV30 and TRBJ2-5; 7 bases map to TRBD1. V trimming: 0 bases; J trimming: 3 bases; junction bases outside the gene matches: 4. The length of the CDR3 is 14 residues. Germline V CDR1 and CDR2: GTSNPN, SVGIG (reference sequence). The chain's CDR3 is CAWSVGGPKETQYF. CDR3 sequence (DNA): TGTGCCTGGAGTGTAGGGGGCCCCAAAGAGACCCAGTACTTC.

The rearrangement joins TRBV18 to TRBJ1-4; 9 bases are shared with TRBD1. The CDR3 totals 14 residues. V gave up 6 bases and J gave up 5 bases; unmatched junction bases: 4. Germline V gives CDR1 KGHSH, CDR2 LQKENI. The CDR3 DNA reads as TGTGCCAGCTCCCCCGGGACAGGGAATGAAAAACTGTTTTTT. Its protein product is CASSPGTGNEKLFF. The full variable domain, completed using reference TRBV18 and TRBJ1-4, is NAGVMQNPRHLVRRRGQEARLRCSPMKGHSHVYWYRQLPEEGLKFMVYLQKENIIDESGMPKERFSAEFPKEGPSILRIQQVVRGDSAAYFCASSPGTGNEKLFFGSGTQLSVL.

The J gene is TRBJ1-6, the V gene TRBV5-4, with D hard to call. Germline values: CDR1 SGHNT, CDR2 YYREEE (reference sequence). The germline V and J ends were trimmed by 10 bases and 8 bases, with 16 bases remaining between them. This CDR3 spans 13 amino acids. The CDR3 sequence is CAVRRGWDSPLHF. The CDR3, as DNA: TGTGCCGTACGGCGGGGATGGGATTCACCCCTCCACTTT.

This chain joins TRBV5-1 and TRBJ2-2; the D gene is possibly TRBD2 (5 bases). The CDR3 contains 15 residues. Trimming took 0 bases from V and 5 from J, leaving 11 bases between them. Germline V lookup: CDR1 SGHRS, CDR2 YFSETQ. CDR3 sequence: CASSLGRGGTGELFF. The CDR3 nucleotides are TGCGCCAGCAGCTTGGGCCGGGGTGGGACCGGGGAGCTGTTTTTT. Complete variable domain (other parts from reference TRBV5-1 and TRBJ2-2): KAGVTQTPRYLIKTRGQQVTLSCSPISGHRSVSWYQQTPGQGLQFLFEYFSETQRNKGNFPGRFSGRQFSNSRSEMNVSTLELGDSALYLCASSLGRGGTGELFFGEGSRLTVL.

The rearrangement links TRBV4-1 to TRBJ1-4; D gene unclear. Trimming stripped 1 base from V and 4 bases from J, with 13 bases between. Germline V gene lookup returns CDR1 MGHRA and CDR2 YSYEKL. The CDR3 is 16 amino acids. The CDR3 bases are TGCGCCAGCAGCCAAGCCTGGACGGGAAGTAATGAAAAACTGTTTTTT. Translating gives CASSQAWTGSNEKLFF.

The CDR3 sequence: CASSFQGPRNTEAFF. CDR3 coding DNA: TGCGCCAGCAGCTTTCAGGGGCCCCGTAACACTGAAGCTTTCTTT. The chain couples TRBV5-1 to TRBJ1-1; maybe TRBD1 (6 bases). CDR1 is SGHRS, CDR2 YFSETQ, per germline. The length of the CDR3 is 15 residues. V was cut by 2 bases and J by 2 bases, with 13 bases left in between.

The chain employs TRBV5-1 and TRBJ2-6; D call uncertain. In germline, CDR1 is SGHRS, CDR2 YFSETQ. The V end lost 4 bases, the J end lost 2 bases, and 7 bases lay between the germline ends. The CDR3 runs 14 residues. CDR3 nucleotides: TGCGCCAGCAGCCTGACTCCTGGGGCCAACGTCCTGACTTTC. Translation: CASSLTPGANVLTF.

The chain uses TRBV5-1 and TRBJ2-7, with 8 positions matching TRBD1. The CDR3 has 11 residues. CDR1 and CDR2 (germline): SGHRS, YFSETQ. V trimming: 5 bases; J trimming: 9 bases; junction bases outside the gene matches: 4. CDR3 in amino acids: CASRLTGVQYF. CDR3 DNA: TGCGCCAGCAGGTTGACAGGGGTGCAGTACTTC. Based on the CDR3 plus reference TRBV5-1 and TRBJ2-7, the full variable domain is KAGVTQTPRYLIKTRGQQVTLSCSPISGHRSVSWYQQTPGQGLQFLFEYFSETQRNKGNFPGRFSGRQFSNSRSEMNVSTLELGDSALYLCASRLTGVQYFGPGTRLTVT.

The gene calls are TRBV19 and TRBJ1-2; D is unclear. Trimming took off 1 base at V and 0 bases at J, with 9 bases between the two ends. The germline V gene encodes CDR1 LNHDA and CDR2 SQIVND (reference sequence). The CDR3 runs 15 residues. The CDR3 region has the DNA TGTGCCAGTAGTATAGTGGCGGCTTCTAACTATGGCTACACCTTC. It yields the protein CASSIVAASNYGYTF.

The chain links TRBV4-1 to TRBJ1-5; TRBD1 is a possible D gene (5 bases). Germline loops: CDR1 MGHRA, CDR2 YSYEKL. V was clipped by 0 bases and J by 0 bases, with 12 bases between them. CDR3 length: 17 amino acids. The CDR3 spells CASSQDGGIVSNQPQHF. The CDR3 region has the DNA TGCGCCAGCAGCCAAGATGGGGGGATTGTTAGCAATCAGCCCCAGCATTTT.

The chain links TRBV4-2 to TRBJ2-1; D uncertain. The V gene's germline CDR1 is LGHNA and CDR2 YNFKEQ. V was clipped by 1 base and J by 8 bases, with 6 bases between them. The CDR3 length is 12 residues. In nucleotides, the CDR3 is TGTGCCAGCAGCCAAGTACTGGATGAGCAGTTCTTC. As protein: CASSQVLDEQFF.